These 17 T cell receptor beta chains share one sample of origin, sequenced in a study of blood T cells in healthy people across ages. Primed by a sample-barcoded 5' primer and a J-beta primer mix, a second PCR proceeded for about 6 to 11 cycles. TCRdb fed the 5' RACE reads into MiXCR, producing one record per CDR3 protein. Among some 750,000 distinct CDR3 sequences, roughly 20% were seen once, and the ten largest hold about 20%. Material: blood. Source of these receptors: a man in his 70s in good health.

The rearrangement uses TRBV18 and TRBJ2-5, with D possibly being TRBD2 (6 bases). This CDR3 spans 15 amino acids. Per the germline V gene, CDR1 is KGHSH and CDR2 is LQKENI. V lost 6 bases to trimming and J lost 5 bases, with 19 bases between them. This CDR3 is CASSLIAGSEETQYF. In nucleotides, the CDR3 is TGTGCCAGCTCGCTTATCGCGGGGTCCGAGGAGACCCAGTACTTC.

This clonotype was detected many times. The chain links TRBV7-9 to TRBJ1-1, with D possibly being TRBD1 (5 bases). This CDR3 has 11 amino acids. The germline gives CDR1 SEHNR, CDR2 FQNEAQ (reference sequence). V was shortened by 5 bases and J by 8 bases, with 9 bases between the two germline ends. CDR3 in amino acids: CASSIQEEAFF. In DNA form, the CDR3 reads TGTGCCAGCAGCATACAGGAAGAAGCTTTCTTT.

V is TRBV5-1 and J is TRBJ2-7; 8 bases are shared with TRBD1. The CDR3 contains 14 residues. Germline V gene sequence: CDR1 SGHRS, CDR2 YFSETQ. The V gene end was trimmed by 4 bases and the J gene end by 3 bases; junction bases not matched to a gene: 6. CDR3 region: CASSVDRVSYEQYF. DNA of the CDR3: TGCGCCAGCAGCGTGGACAGGGTAAGCTACGAGCAGTACTTC.

The CDR3 loop is CASSQGVPSTDTQYF. Written as DNA, the CDR3 is TGTGCCAGCAGCCAAGGGGTCCCCTCCACAGATACGCAGTATTTT. The genes are TRBV14 and TRBJ2-3, with D unresolved. The CDR3 is 15 amino acids. Germline V gene sequence: CDR1 SGHDN, CDR2 FVKESK. Trimming removed 1 base at V and 2 bases at J, with 10 bases between.

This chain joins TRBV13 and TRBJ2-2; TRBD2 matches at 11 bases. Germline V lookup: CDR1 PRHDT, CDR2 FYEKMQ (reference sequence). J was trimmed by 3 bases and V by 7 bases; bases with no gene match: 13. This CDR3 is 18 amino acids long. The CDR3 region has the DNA TGTGCCAGCACGGTTCGACTAGCGGGGTCAGGAGACACCGGGGAGCTGTTTTTT. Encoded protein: CASTVRLAGSGDTGELFF.

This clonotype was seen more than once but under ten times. As DNA, the CDR3 is TGTGCCAGCAGCGCCTCGGGGCTAGCATTTGAGACCCAGTACTTC. Its protein product is CASSASGLAFETQYF. The J gene is TRBJ2-5, the V gene TRBV7-2; the D call may be TRBD1 or TRBD2 (5 bases each). V lost 5 bases to trimming and J lost 5 bases, with 18 bases between them. The length of the CDR3 is 15 residues. CDR1 is SGHTA, CDR2 FQGNSA, per germline. The full variable domain, in which reference TRBV7-2 and TRBJ2-5 provide the parts outside the CDR3, is GAGVSQSPSNKVTEKGKDVELRCDPISGHTALYWYRQSLGQGLEFLIYFQGNSAPDKSGLPSDRFSAERTGGSVSTLTIQRTQQEDSAVYLCASSASGLAFETQYFGPGTRLLVL.

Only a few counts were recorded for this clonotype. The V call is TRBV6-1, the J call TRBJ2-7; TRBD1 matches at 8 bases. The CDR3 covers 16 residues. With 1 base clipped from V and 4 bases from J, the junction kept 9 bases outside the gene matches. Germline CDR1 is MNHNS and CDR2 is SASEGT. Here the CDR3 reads CASSEVAGRGLYEQYF. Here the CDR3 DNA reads TGTGCCAGCAGTGAAGTGGCGGGCAGGGGGCTGTACGAGCAGTACTTC.

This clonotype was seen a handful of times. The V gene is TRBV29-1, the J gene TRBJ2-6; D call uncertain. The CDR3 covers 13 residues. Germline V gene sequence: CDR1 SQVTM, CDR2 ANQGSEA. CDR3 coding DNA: TGCGCATGGACCCCCTCTGGGGCCAACGTCCTGACTTTC. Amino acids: CAWTPSGANVLTF.

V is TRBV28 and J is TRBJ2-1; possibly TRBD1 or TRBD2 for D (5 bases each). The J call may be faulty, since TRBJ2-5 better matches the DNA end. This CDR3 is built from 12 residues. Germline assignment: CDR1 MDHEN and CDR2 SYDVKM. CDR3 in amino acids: CASSFSMGAQYF. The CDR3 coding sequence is TGTGCCAGCAGTTTTTCGATGGGGGCCCAGTACTTC.

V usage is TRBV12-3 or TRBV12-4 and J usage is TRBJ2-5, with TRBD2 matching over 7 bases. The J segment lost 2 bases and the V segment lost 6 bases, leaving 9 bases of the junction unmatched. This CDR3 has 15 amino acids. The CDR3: CASSSPKAGQETQYF. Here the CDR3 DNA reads TGTGCCAGCAGCTCCCCAAAAGCGGGGCAAGAGACCCAGTACTTC.

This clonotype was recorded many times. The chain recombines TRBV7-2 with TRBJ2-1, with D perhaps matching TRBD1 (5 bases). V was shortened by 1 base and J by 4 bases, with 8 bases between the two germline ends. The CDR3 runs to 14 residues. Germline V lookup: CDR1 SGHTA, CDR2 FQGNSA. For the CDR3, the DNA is TGTGCCAGCAGCTTAGGACAGAAGTACAATGAGCAGTTCTTC. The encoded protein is CASSLGQKYNEQFF.

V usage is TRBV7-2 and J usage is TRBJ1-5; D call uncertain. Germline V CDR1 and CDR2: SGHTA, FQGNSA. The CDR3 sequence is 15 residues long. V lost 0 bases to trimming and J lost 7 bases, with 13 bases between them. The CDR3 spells CASSLAAGSGQPQHF. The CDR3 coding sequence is TGTGCCAGCAGCTTAGCGGCCGGCAGTGGGCAGCCCCAGCATTTT.

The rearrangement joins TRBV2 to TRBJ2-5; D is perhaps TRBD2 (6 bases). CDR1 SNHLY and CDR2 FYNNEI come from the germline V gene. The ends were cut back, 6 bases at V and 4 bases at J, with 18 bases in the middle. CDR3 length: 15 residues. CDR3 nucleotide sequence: TGTGCCAGCAGAGTGGACTACCCCCTTCGAGAGACCCAGTACTTC. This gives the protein CASRVDYPLRETQYF.

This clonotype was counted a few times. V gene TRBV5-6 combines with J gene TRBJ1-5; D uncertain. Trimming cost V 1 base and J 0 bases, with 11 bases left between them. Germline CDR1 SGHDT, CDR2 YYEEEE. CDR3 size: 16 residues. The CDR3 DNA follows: TGTGCCAGCAGCTTGCTTAACGGGCATAGCAATCAGCCCCAGCATTTT. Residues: CASSLLNGHSNQPQHF.

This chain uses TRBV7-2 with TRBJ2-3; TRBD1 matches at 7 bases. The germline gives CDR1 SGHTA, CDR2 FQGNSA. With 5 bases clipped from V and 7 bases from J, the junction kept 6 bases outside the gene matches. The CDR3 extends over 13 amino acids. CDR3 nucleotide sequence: TGTGCCAGCAGCCGACCGGGACAGAATACGCAGTATTTT. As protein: CASSRPGQNTQYF.

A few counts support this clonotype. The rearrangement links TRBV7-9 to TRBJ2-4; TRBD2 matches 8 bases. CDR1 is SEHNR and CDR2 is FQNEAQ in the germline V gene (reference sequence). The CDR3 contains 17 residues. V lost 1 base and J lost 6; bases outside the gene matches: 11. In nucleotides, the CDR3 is TGTGCCAGCAGCTTAGACGATCGCTCGGCGGGGGGAAACATTCAGTACTTC. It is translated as CASSLDDRSAGGNIQYF.

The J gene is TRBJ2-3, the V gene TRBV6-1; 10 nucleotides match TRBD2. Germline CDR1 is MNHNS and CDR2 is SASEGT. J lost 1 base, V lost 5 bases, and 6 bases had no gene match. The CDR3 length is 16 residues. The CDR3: CASSRRAGGGTDTQYF. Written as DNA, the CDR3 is TGTGCCAGCAGTAGAAGAGCGGGGGGGGGCACAGATACGCAGTATTTT.